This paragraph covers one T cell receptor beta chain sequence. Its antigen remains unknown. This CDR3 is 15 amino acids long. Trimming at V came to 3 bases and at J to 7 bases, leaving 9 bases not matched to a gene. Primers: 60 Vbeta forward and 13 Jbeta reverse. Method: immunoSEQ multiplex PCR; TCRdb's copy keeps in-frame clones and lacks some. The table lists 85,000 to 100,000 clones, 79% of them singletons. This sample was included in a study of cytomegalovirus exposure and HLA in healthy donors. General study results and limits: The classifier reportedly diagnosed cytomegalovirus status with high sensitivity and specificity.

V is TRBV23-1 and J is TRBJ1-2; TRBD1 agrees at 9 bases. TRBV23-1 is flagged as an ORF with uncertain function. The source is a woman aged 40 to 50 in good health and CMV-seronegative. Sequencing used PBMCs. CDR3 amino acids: CASSHPGTGFLGYTF. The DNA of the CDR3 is TGCGCCAGCAGTCATCCGGGGACAGGGTTTCTTGGCTACACCTTC.